Below are 32 T cell receptor beta chains sequenced from a single sample in a study of response to subunit inactivated influenza vaccine. Using its own MiXCR run on the RT-PCR reads, TCRdb lists one record per CDR3 protein. The table includes more than 450,000 distinct CDR3 sequences, 10% to 15% detected once. Specimen: PBMCs from blood, collected on the day of vaccination. These receptors originate from a man aged 45-65 years who received an inactivated influenza vaccine.

This clonotype appeared a few times. The J gene is TRBJ2-7, the V gene TRBV12-3 or TRBV12-4; D possibly corresponds to TRBD2 (6 bases). The V end was cut by 5 bases, the J end by 9 bases, with 11 bases between. The CDR3 loop spans 11 amino acids. The CDR3 nucleotides read TGTGCCAGCAGTCGGGAGCTGGGGCAGTACTTC. It encodes CASSRELGQYF.

In its sample, this clonotype was seen a few times. The CDR3 sequence: CASSPSTGWNEQYF. CDR3 in DNA: TGTGCCAGCAGTCCCTCTACAGGGTGGAACGAGCAGTACTTC. This rearrangement joins TRBV28 to TRBJ2-7, with D tentatively TRBD1 (6 bases). In germline, CDR1 is MDHEN, CDR2 SYDVKM. CDR3 length: 14 residues. The V gene lost 5 bases and the J gene lost 5 bases, with 16 bases spanning the gap.

This clonotype was counted between two and nine times. The V and J genes are TRBV5-1 and TRBJ2-1; TRBD2 matches at 8 bases. CDR3 size: 17 residues. Unmatched junction bases numbered 13, after V lost 4 bases and J lost 4 bases. The germline gives CDR1 SGHRS, CDR2 YFSETQ. CDR3 nucleotide sequence: TGCGCCAGCAGCCTAACTATACGGACTAGCACGTACAATGAGCAGTTCTTC. Translated: CASSLTIRTSTYNEQFF.

This chain joins TRBV4-3 and TRBJ2-1; 8 bases agree with TRBD2. V shed 2 bases and J 4 bases; nucleotides not matched to a gene: 7. CDR1 is LGHNA, CDR2 YSLEER, per germline. The CDR3 totals 16 residues. The CDR3 is CASSQSPGGGYNEQFF. The CDR3 region has the DNA TGCGCCAGCAGCCAATCCCCGGGAGGGGGTTACAATGAGCAGTTCTTC.

This clonotype has just a few counts. The J gene is TRBJ1-1, the V gene TRBV6-5; D perhaps matches TRBD1 (5 bases). CDR1 and CDR2 (germline): MNHEY, SVGAGI. V was cut by 4 bases and J by 3 bases, with 12 bases left in between. The CDR3 contains 14 residues. For the CDR3, the DNA is TGTGCCAGCAGTTGGGGGAATGGTGACACTGAAGCTTTCTTT. Translating gives CASSWGNGDTEAFF.

The gene calls are TRBV11-2 and TRBJ2-5; D not resolved. The CDR3 is 15 amino acids. Germline V lookup: CDR1 SGHAT, CDR2 FQNNGV. V lost 1 base and J lost 0, with 9 bases in between. Here the CDR3 reads CASSLGSTDQETQYF. The CDR3 DNA reads TGTGCCAGCAGCTTAGGTTCCACGGACCAAGAGACCCAGTACTTC.

J is TRBJ2-2 and V is TRBV5-5; D is uncertain. From germline, CDR1 is SGHKS and CDR2 YYEKEE (reference sequence). The ends were cut back, 1 base at V and 2 bases at J, with 18 bases in the middle. The CDR3 is 18 residues long. The CDR3 sequence is CASSLKTGILTNTGELFF. The CDR3 DNA is TGTGCCAGCAGCTTGAAGACTGGGATTCTAACTAACACCGGGGAGCTGTTTTTT.

This clonotype was picked up a small number of times. This chain uses TRBV20-1 with TRBJ2-5; 8 bases agree with TRBD1. V shed 6 bases, J shed 5 bases, and the junction held 14 bases outside the gene matches. The CDR3 length is 15 residues. CDR1 DFQATT and CDR2 SNEGSKA come from the germline V gene (reference sequence). DNA for the CDR3: TGCAGTGCCGAGACTAGACAGGGGCTCAGGGAGACCCAGTACTTC. As protein: CSAETRQGLRETQYF.

This clonotype occurred many times. The chain employs TRBV12-3 or TRBV12-4 and TRBJ1-5; 10 bases are a match to TRBD1. With 5 bases clipped from V and 4 bases from J, the junction kept 8 bases outside the gene matches. CDR3 length: 16 amino acids. This CDR3 is CASSIYGTGENQPQHF. CDR3 bases: TGTGCCAGCAGTATATACGGGACAGGGGAAAATCAGCCCCAGCATTTT.

Many counts were recorded for this clonotype. The V call is TRBV7-8, the J call TRBJ2-4, with unresolved D. The length of the CDR3 is 17 residues. Germline CDR1 and CDR2: SGHVS and FQNEAQ. The V end lost 1 base, the J end lost 6 bases, and 19 bases lay between the germline ends. CDR3 protein: CASSLDRLRGARNIQYF. The CDR3 nucleotides read TGTGCCAGCAGCTTAGACCGTTTGCGTGGAGCTAGAAACATTCAGTACTTC.

This clonotype came up many times. The chain couples TRBV28 to TRBJ2-1; D possibly corresponds to TRBD2 (6 bases). The germline V gene has CDR1 MDHEN and CDR2 SYDVKM. The CDR3 totals 12 residues. V lost 6 bases, J lost 12 bases, and 15 bases lay in between. The chain's CDR3 is CASSPGELRQFF. CDR3 sequence (DNA): TGTGCCAGCAGCCCGGGGGAGTTGAGGCAGTTCTTC.

The chain carries TRBV6-5 and TRBJ2-1; D is tentatively TRBD1 or TRBD2 (6 bases each). The V and J ends lost 5 bases and 2 bases respectively, with 13 bases between them. This CDR3 has 15 residues. The V gene's germline CDR1 is MNHEY and CDR2 SVGAGI. The CDR3 spells CASSPSEGAYNEQFF. The CDR3 DNA reads as TGTGCCAGCAGTCCCTCGGAGGGGGCCTACAATGAGCAGTTCTTC.

The V call is TRBV5-1, the J call TRBJ2-5; weak D call: TRBD1 (6 bases). This CDR3 contains 15 residues. Germline-derived CDR1 and CDR2 are SGHRS and YFSETQ. V gave up 4 bases and J gave up 5 bases, with 18 bases separating them. The CDR3 DNA sequence: TGCGCCAGCAGCCGGGACGGACAGTCGACGGAGACCCAGTACTTC. It is translated as CASSRDGQSTETQYF.

This clonotype was observed a few times. The chain links TRBV20-1 to TRBJ2-1; TRBD2 is a possible D gene (6 bases). CDR3 length: 14 residues. Germline assignment: CDR1 DFQATT and CDR2 SNEGSKA (reference sequence). With 1 base removed from V and 10 bases from J, the gap between germline ends came to 17 bases. The DNA for the CDR3 is TGCAGTGCTAGAGGGGCCCTGCCCGCGGGGGAGCAGTTCTTC. It encodes CSARGALPAGEQFF.

This clonotype was seen more than once but under ten times. The chain is built from TRBV6-2 or TRBV6-3 and TRBJ1-5, with D possibly matching TRBD1 (5 bases). CDR3 length: 14 amino acids. The germline CDR1 and CDR2 sequences are MNHEY and SVGEGT. The V and J ends lost 6 bases and 5 bases respectively, with 14 bases between them. CDR3 in amino acids: CASSGTGGHQPQHF. CDR3 DNA: TGTGCCAGCAGCGGGACTGGGGGTCATCAGCCCCAGCATTTT.

The J gene is TRBJ2-7, the V gene TRBV4-3; 7 bases are shared with TRBD1. The CDR3 has 15 amino acids. Germline loops: CDR1 LGHNA, CDR2 YSLEER. V shed 1 base, J shed 3 bases, and the junction held 6 bases outside the gene matches. CDR3 sequence (DNA): TGCGCCAGCAGCCAAGTTGTGGACAGGAGCTACGAGCAGTACTTC. Its translation is CASSQVVDRSYEQYF.

This chain links TRBV5-1 with TRBJ2-2; either TRBD1 or TRBD2 may fit D (5 bases each). The germline gives CDR1 SGHRS, CDR2 YFSETQ. V was trimmed by 0 bases and J by 1 base, leaving 13 bases between them. The CDR3 is 17 residues long. CDR3 nucleotides: TGCGCCAGCAGCTTGGGTATCGGGGCTAAGAACACCGGGGAGCTGTTTTTT. Translation gives CASSLGIGAKNTGELFF.

This clonotype came up a few times. The chain combines TRBV13 with TRBJ2-3; the match to TRBD2 covers 11 bases. CDR1 PRHDT and CDR2 FYEKMQ come from the germline V gene (reference sequence). This CDR3 is 18 amino acids long. V lost 6 bases and J lost 0; bases outside the gene matches: 11. In DNA form, the CDR3 reads TGTGCCAGCAGTCGAAGACTAGCGGGACGTACTAGCACAGATACGCAGTATTTT. Protein product: CASSRRLAGRTSTDTQYF.

The chain uses TRBV7-9 and TRBJ2-1, with 7 bases lining up with TRBD2. The length of the CDR3 is 14 residues. Trimming removed 0 bases from V and 10 bases from J; junction bases left unmatched: 6. From germline, CDR1 is SEHNR and CDR2 FQNEAQ (reference sequence). CDR3 DNA: TGTGCCAGCAGCTTAGCGCTGGGGAGGGCCGAGCAGTTCTTC. Translating gives CASSLALGRAEQFF.

The CDR3 loop is CASSSDRGEEKLFF. For the CDR3, the DNA is TGTGCCAGCAGCTCGGACAGGGGGGAAGAAAAACTGTTTTTT. This sequence joins TRBV7-2 and TRBJ1-4; 10 bases are shared with TRBD1. V lost 4 bases to trimming and J lost 8 bases; unmatched junction nucleotides: 4. CDR1 is SGHTA, CDR2 FQGNSA, per germline. The CDR3 extends over 14 amino acids.

This clonotype has a handful of counts. V and J are TRBV28 and TRBJ1-2; 9 bases are a match to TRBD1. V shed 1 base and J 3 bases; nucleotides not matched to a gene: 0. Germline lookup yields CDR1 MDHEN and CDR2 SYDVKM. The CDR3 totals 14 residues. The CDR3 reads CASSLYRGHYGYTF. CDR3 DNA sequence: TGTGCCAGCAGTTTATACAGGGGGCACTATGGCTACACCTTC.

The table lists this clonotype with a few counts. The chain links TRBV27 to TRBJ2-3; D gene ambiguous. Trimming removed 1 base at V and 12 bases at J, with 17 bases between. Germline assignment: CDR1 MNHEY and CDR2 SMNVEV (reference sequence). This CDR3 is built from 14 residues. The CDR3 DNA reads as TGTGCCAGCAGTTTATACATAGGGTCTAATCCACAGTATTTT. As protein: CASSLYIGSNPQYF.

This clonotype appeared many times. J is TRBJ2-4 and V is TRBV12-3 or TRBV12-4, with a possible D match to TRBD2 (6 bases). The germline V and J ends were trimmed by 3 bases and 2 bases, with 14 bases remaining between them. This CDR3 comprises 16 residues. In nucleotides, the CDR3 is TGTGCCAGCAGTTTTACCGGAGGGAGATCCAAAAACATTCAGTACTTC. Amino acid sequence: CASSFTGGRSKNIQYF.

This clonotype was picked up a small number of times. The genes are TRBV7-8 and TRBJ1-1; D is perhaps TRBD1 (6 bases). Germline V gene data show CDR1 as SGHVS and CDR2 as FQNEAQ. The V end was cut by 1 base, the J end by 4 bases, with 16 bases between. This CDR3 region has 16 residues. CDR3 sequence (DNA): TGTGCCAGCAGCTTAGGGGAACTCCTAGGGGGCACTGAAGCTTTCTTT. Residues: CASSLGELLGGTEAFF.

The rearrangement joins TRBV7-2 to TRBJ1-1; D is perhaps TRBD1 (6 bases). V was clipped by 5 bases and J by 5 bases, with 21 bases between them. Per the germline V gene, CDR1 is SGHTA and CDR2 is FQGNSA. The CDR3 has 16 residues. The CDR3 DNA follows: TGTGCCAGCAGCAAATGGGACCCCCGAGGGGGGACTGAAGCTTTCTTT. It encodes CASSKWDPRGGTEAFF.

The chain links TRBV7-9 to TRBJ1-1; a possible D gene is TRBD1 (6 bases). From germline, CDR1 is SEHNR and CDR2 FQNEAQ (reference sequence). The CDR3 totals 16 residues. Trimming pared 3 bases from V and 1 base from J, leaving 15 bases between. DNA for the CDR3: TGTGCCAGCAGCTTCGGCAGGGGTCTATCGAACACTGAAGCTTTCTTT. This gives the protein CASSFGRGLSNTEAFF.

This clonotype has at least ten counts. The chain employs TRBV5-1 and TRBJ2-7; D uncertain. The ends were cut back, 2 bases at V and 3 bases at J, with 9 bases in the middle. This CDR3 contains 13 residues. CDR1 and CDR2 (germline): SGHRS, YFSETQ. CDR3 in amino acids: CASSLEPNYEQYF. The CDR3 nucleotides read TGCGCCAGCAGCTTAGAACCCAACTACGAGCAGTACTTC.

This clonotype has ten or more counts. The CDR3, as DNA: TGTGCCAGCAGCTCGGACAGGGTGAGCGAGCAGTACTTC. Encoded protein: CASSSDRVSEQYF. The J gene is TRBJ2-7, the V gene TRBV5-6, with 8 bases that match TRBD1. CDR3 length equals 13 residues. CDR1 and CDR2 (germline): SGHDT, YYEEEE. V dropped 3 bases and J dropped 6; count of bases not matched to a gene: 5. Based on the CDR3 plus reference TRBV5-6 and TRBJ2-7, the full variable domain is DAGVTQSPTHLIKTRGQQVTLRCSPKSGHDTVSWYQQALGQGPQFIFQYYEEEERQRGNFPDRFSGHQFPNYSSELNVNALLLGDSALYLCASSSDRVSEQYFGPGTRLTVT.

The V gene is TRBV7-8, the J gene TRBJ2-3; D possibly matches TRBD1 or TRBD2 (5 bases each). This CDR3 comprises 18 residues. Trimming took 1 base from V and 4 from J, leaving 21 bases between them. Germline assignment: CDR1 SGHVS and CDR2 FQNEAQ. CDR3 sequence: CASSLVRRRGRGADTQYF. The DNA for the CDR3 is TGTGCCAGCAGCTTAGTCCGTCGGCGCGGACGGGGCGCAGATACGCAGTATTTT.

This clonotype was detected only a few times. The chain employs TRBV7-9 and TRBJ2-1; TRBD2 matches 8 bases. Germline V gene lookup returns CDR1 SEHNR and CDR2 FQNEAQ (reference sequence). The junction had 8 bases not matched to a gene; V was cut back by 5 bases and J by 8 bases. This CDR3 region has 14 residues. In DNA, the CDR3 is TGTGCCAGCAGCCGGGACGGGGGGGCCCATGAGCAGTTCTTC. Translating it yields CASSRDGGAHEQFF.

This clonotype showed up many times. The gene calls are TRBV5-1 and TRBJ2-1, with D unresolved. Looked up from germline, CDR1 is SGHRS and CDR2 is YFSETQ. There are 14 residues in the CDR3. Trimming stripped 4 bases from V and 7 bases from J, with 15 bases between. CDR3 loop: CASSPNVGKNEQFF. The CDR3 nucleotides read TGCGCCAGCAGCCCTAACGTGGGGAAGAATGAGCAGTTCTTC.

J is TRBJ2-7 and V is TRBV4-3, with 7 bases identical to TRBD1. Losses at the gene ends were 0 bases for V and 7 bases for J; bases not matched to a gene: 9. From germline, CDR1 is LGHNA and CDR2 YSLEER. The CDR3 consists of 15 residues. The CDR3 sequence is CASSQEKQGSWEQYF. The CDR3 region has the DNA TGCGCCAGCAGCCAAGAAAAACAGGGGAGTTGGGAGCAGTACTTC.